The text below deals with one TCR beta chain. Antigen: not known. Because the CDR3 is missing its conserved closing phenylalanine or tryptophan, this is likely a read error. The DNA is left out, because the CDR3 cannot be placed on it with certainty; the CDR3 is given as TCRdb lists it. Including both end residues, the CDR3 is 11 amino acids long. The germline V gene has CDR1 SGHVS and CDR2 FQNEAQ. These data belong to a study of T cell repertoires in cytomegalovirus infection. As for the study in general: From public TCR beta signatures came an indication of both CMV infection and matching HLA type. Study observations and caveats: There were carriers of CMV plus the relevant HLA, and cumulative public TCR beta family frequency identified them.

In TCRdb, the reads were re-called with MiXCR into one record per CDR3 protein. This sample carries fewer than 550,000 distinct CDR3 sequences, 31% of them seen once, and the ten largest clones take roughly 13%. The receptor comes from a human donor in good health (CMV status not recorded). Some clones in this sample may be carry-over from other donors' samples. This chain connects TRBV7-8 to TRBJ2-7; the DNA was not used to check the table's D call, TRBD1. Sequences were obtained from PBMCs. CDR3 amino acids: CASSQGLDPYL.